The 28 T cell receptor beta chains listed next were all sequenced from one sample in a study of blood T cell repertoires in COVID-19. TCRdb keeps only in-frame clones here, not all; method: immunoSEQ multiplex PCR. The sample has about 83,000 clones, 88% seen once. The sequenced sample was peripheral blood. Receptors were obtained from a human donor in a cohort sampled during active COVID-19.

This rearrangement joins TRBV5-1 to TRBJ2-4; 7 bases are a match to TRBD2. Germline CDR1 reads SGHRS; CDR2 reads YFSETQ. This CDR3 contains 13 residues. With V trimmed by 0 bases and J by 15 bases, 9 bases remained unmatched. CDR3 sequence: CASSLESTGGRYF. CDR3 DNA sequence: TGCGCCAGCAGCTTGGAATCGACGGGAGGAAGGTACTTC.

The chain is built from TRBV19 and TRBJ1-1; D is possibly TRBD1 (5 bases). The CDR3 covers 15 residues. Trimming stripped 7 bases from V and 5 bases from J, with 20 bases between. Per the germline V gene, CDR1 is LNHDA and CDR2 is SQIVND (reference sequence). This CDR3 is CASTNLQVRITEAFF. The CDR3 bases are TGTGCCAGTACGAATTTACAGGTCCGGATAACTGAAGCTTTCTTT.

The CDR3 sequence: CASSFGTSGRAGTGELFF. CDR3 DNA: TGCGCCAGCAGCTTCGGGACTAGCGGGAGGGCCGGCACCGGGGAGCTGTTTTTT. The rearrangement joins TRBV5-1 to TRBJ2-2; 16 nucleotides line up with TRBD2. The CDR3 totals 18 residues. Germline V gives CDR1 SGHRS, CDR2 YFSETQ. Unmatched junction bases numbered 5, after V lost 2 bases and J lost 4 bases. Drawing the rest from reference TRBV5-1 and TRBJ2-2, the complete variable domain is KAGVTQTPRYLIKTRGQQVTLSCSPISGHRSVSWYQQTPGQGLQFLFEYFSETQRNKGNFPGRFSGRQFSNSRSEMNVSTLELGDSALYLCASSFGTSGRAGTGELFFGEGSRLTVL.

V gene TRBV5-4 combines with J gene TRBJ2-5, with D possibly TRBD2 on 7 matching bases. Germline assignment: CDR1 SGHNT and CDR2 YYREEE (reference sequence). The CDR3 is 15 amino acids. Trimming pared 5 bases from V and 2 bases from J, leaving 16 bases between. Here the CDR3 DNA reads TGTGCCAGCAGTTCCGGGGGAGGGGGGCAAGAGACCCAGTACTTC. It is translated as CASSSGGGGQETQYF.

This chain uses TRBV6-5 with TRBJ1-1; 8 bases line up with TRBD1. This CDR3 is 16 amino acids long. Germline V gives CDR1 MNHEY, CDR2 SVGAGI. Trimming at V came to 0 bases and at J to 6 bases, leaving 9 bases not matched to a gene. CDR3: CASSYSSVTGGSEAFF. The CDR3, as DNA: TGTGCCAGCAGTTACTCGAGCGTAACAGGGGGATCTGAAGCTTTCTTT.

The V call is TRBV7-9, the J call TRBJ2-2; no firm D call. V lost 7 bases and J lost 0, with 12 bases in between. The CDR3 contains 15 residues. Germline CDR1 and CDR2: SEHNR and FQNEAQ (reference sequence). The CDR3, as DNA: TGTGCCAGCACCAAACTAATATCGAACACCGGGGAGCTGTTTTTT. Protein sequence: CASTKLISNTGELFF.

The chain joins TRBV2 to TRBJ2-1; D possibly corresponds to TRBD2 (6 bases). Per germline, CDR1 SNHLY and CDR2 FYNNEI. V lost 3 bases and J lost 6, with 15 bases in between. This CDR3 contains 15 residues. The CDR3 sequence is CASSERRVGPNEQFF. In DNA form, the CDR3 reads TGTGCCAGCAGTGAGCGGAGGGTCGGTCCCAATGAGCAGTTCTTC. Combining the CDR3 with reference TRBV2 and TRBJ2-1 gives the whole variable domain EPEVTQTPSHQVTQMGQEVILRCVPISNHLYFYWYRQILGQKVEFLVSFYNNEISEKSEIFDDQFSVERPDGSNFTLKIRSTKLEDSAMYFCASSERRVGPNEQFFGPGTRLTVL.

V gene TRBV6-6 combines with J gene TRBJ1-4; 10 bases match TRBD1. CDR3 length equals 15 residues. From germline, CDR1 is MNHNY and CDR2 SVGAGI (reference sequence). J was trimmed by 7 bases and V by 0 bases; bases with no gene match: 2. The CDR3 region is CASSYSGTGAEKLFF. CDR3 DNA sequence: TGTGCCAGCAGTTACTCGGGGACAGGGGCTGAAAAACTGTTTTTT.

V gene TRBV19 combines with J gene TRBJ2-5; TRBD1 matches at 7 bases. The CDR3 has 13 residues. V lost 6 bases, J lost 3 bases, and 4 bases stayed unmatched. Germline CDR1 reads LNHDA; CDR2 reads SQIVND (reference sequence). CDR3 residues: CASRRTGEETQYF. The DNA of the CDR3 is TGTGCCAGTAGACGGACAGGCGAAGAGACCCAGTACTTC. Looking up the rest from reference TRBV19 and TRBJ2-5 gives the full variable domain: DGGITQSPKYLFRKEGQNVTLSCEQNLNHDAMYWYRQDPGQGLRLIYYSQIVNDFQKGDIAEGYSVSREKKESFPLTVTSAQKNPTAFYLCASRRTGEETQYFGPGTRLLVL.

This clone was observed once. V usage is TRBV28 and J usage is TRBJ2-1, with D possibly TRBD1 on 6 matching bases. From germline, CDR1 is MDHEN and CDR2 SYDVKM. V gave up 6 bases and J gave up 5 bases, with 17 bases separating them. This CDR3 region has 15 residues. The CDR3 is CASSPGTSAHNEQFF. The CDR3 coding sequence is TGTGCCAGCAGCCCTGGGACATCAGCCCACAATGAGCAGTTCTTC.

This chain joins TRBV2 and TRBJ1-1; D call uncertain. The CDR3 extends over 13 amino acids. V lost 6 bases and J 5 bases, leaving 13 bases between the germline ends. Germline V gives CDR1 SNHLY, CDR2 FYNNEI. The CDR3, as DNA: TGTGCCAGCAGCGCCATCCAACAGACTGAAGCTTTCTTT. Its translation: CASSAIQQTEAFF.

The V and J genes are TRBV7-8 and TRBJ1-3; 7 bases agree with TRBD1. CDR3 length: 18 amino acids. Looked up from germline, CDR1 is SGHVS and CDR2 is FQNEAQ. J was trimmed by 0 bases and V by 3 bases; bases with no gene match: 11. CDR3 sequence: CASSFAQRQGFSGNTIYF. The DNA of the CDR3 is TGTGCCAGCAGCTTTGCCCAACGACAGGGATTCTCTGGAAACACCATATATTTT.

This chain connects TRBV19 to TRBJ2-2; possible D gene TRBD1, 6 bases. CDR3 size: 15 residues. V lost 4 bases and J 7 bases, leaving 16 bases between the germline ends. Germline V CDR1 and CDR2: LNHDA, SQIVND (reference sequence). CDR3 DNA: TGTGCCAGTAGTACCACGGGACACCCTAGCGGGGAGCTGTTTTTT. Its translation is CASSTTGHPSGELFF.

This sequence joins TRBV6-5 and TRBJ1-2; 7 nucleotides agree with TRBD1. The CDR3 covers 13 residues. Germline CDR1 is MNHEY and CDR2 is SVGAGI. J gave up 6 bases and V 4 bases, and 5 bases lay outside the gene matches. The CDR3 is CASSFPGGNGYTF. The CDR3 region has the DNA TGTGCCAGCAGTTTCCCAGGGGGTAATGGCTACACCTTC.

The CDR3 DNA sequence: TGCGCCAGCAGCTGGGGACTAGCTGGTAATGAGCAGTTCTTC. Translated: CASSWGLAGNEQFF. The J gene is TRBJ2-1, the V gene TRBV5-1, with 9 bases aligning to TRBD2. V lost 3 bases to trimming and J lost 7 bases; unmatched junction nucleotides: 5. Germline assignment: CDR1 SGHRS and CDR2 YFSETQ. This CDR3 has 14 residues.

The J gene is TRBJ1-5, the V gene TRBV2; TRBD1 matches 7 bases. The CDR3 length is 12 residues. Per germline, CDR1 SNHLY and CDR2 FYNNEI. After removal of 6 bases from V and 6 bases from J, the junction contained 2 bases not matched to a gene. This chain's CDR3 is CASRDRVQPQHF. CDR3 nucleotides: TGTGCCAGCAGAGACAGGGTTCAGCCCCAGCATTTT. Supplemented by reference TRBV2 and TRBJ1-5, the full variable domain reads EPEVTQTPSHQVTQMGQEVILRCVPISNHLYFYWYRQILGQKVEFLVSFYNNEISEKSEIFDDQFSVERPDGSNFTLKIRSTKLEDSAMYFCASRDRVQPQHFGDGTRLSIL.

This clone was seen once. CDR3 in DNA: TGTGCCAGCAGCAAACCGGGACAGGGGGCATTCAATGAGCAGTTCTTC. As protein: CASSKPGQGAFNEQFF. The rearrangement joins TRBV7-9 to TRBJ2-1, with 12 bases fitting TRBD1. CDR3 length: 16 amino acids. Trimming removed 5 bases from V and 6 bases from J; junction bases left unmatched: 8. CDR1 is SEHNR, CDR2 FQNEAQ, per germline (reference sequence).

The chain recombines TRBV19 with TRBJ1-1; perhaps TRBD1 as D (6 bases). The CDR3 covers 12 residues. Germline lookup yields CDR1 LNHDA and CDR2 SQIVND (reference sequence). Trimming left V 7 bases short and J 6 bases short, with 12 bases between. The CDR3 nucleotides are TGTGCCAGTACCGGACAGAGGGCTGAAGCTTTCTTT. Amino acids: CASTGQRAEAFF. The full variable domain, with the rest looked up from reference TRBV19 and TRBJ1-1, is DGGITQSPKYLFRKEGQNVTLSCEQNLNHDAMYWYRQDPGQGLRLIYYSQIVNDFQKGDIAEGYSVSREKKESFPLTVTSAQKNPTAFYLCASTGQRAEAFFGQGTRLTVV.

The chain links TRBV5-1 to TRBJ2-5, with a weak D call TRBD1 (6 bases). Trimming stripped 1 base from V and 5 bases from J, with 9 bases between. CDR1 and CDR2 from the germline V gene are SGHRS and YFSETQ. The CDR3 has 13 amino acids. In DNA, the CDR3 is TGCGCCAGCAGCTTGACCAGGGGTGAGACCCAGTACTTC. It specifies CASSLTRGETQYF.

In DNA form, the CDR3 reads TGTGCCTGGAGTCCAACAGGGGGGGCATATTTGCGCAATCAGCCCCAGCATTTT. Its protein is CAWSPTGGAYLRNQPQHF. The chain employs TRBV30 and TRBJ1-5; TRBD1 aligns across 8 bases. Germline values: CDR1 GTSNPN, CDR2 SVGIG (reference sequence). J lost 2 bases, V lost 2 bases, and 14 bases had no gene match. The CDR3 contains 18 residues.

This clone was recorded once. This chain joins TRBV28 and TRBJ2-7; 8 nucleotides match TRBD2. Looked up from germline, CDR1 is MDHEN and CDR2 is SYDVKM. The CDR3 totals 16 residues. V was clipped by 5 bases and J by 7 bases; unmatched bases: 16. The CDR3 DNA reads TGTGCCAGCAGTGCCACTAGCGGCGAATCCTTGGGGGAGCAGTACTTC. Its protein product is CASSATSGESLGEQYF. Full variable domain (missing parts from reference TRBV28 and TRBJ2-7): DVKVTQSSRYLVKRTGEKVFLECVQDMDHENMFWYRQDPGLGLRLIYFSYDVKMKEKGDIPEGYSVSREKKERFSLILESASTNQTSMYLCASSATSGESLGEQYFGPGTRLTVT.

CDR3 sequence reads: CASSVKQGVYGYTF. CDR3 nucleotide sequence: TGTGCCAGCAGCGTGAAACAGGGGGTCTATGGCTACACCTTC. The genes are TRBV5-6 and TRBJ1-2, with 8 bases aligning to TRBD1. V dropped 4 bases and J dropped 4; count of bases not matched to a gene: 6. CDR3 length equals 14 residues. Germline CDR1 SGHDT, CDR2 YYEEEE.

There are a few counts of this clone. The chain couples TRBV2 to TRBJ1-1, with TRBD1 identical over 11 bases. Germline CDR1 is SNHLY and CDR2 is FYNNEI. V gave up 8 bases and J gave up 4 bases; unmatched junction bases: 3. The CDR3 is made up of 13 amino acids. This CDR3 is CASVGQGVTEAFF. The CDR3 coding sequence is TGTGCCAGCGTGGGACAGGGGGTCACTGAAGCTTTCTTT.

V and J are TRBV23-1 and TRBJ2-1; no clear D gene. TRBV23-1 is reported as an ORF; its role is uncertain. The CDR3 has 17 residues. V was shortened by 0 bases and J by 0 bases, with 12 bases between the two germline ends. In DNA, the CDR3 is TGCGCCAGCAGTCAATCTAAAGCTGTGAGCTCCTACAATGAGCAGTTCTTC. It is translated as CASSQSKAVSSYNEQFF.

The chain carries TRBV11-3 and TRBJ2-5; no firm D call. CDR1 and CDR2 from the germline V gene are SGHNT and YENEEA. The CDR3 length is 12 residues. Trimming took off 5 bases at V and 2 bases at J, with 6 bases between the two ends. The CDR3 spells CASSPRQETQYF. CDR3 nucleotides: TGTGCCAGCAGCCCGAGGCAAGAGACCCAGTACTTC.

This CDR3 is CASSSRGLAGVGTDTQYF. CDR3 DNA sequence: TGTGCCAGCAGCTCCAGGGGACTAGCGGGAGTCGGCACAGATACGCAGTATTTT. The chain couples TRBV11-3 to TRBJ2-3; 14 bases are shared with TRBD2. The ends lost 4 bases at V and 1 base at J; junction bases unmatched: 7. CDR1 and CDR2 from the germline V gene are SGHNT and YENEEA. There are 18 residues in the CDR3. Full variable domain (missing parts from reference TRBV11-3 and TRBJ2-3): EAGVVQSPRYKIIEKKQPVAFWCNPISGHNTLYWYLQNLGQGPELLIRYENEEAVDDSQLPKDRFSAERLKGVDSTLKIQPAELGDSAVYLCASSSRGLAGVGTDTQYFGPGTRLTVL.

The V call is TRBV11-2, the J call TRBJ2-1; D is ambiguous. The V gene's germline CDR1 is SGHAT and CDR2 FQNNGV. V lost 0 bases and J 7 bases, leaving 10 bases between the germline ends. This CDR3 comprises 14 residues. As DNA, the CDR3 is TGTGCCAGCAGCTTAGAAGCTGTACGAAATGAGCAGTTCTTC. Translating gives CASSLEAVRNEQFF.

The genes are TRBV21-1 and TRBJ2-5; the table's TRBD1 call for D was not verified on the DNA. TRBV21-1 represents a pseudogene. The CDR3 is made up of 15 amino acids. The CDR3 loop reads CASSSRDRGGETQYF. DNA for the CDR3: TGTGCCAGCAGCTCCCGGGACAGGGGTGGAGAGACCCAGTACTTC.